The rows below give T cell receptor beta chains drawn from one sample of a study of cytomegalovirus exposure and HLA in healthy donors. The protocol was immunoSEQ multiplex PCR, while the TCRdb copy is restricted to in-frame clones and leaves out a portion. Of fewer than 350,000 clones in the sample, approximately 87% are singletons; the top ten hold over 0.7%. The sample taken for sequencing was PBMCs. Receptor source: a woman between 18 and 29 years old in good health and CMV-seronegative. Each CDR3 is given with its conserved first and last residue. Fields, in order: V gene, CDR3 protein.

TRBV5-1 | CASRGAGRGETQYF
TRBV28 | CASSLILRGSTGELFF
TRBV25-1 | CASSEMGRSEAFF
TRBV28 | CASSLYVRGKGYTF
TRBV27 | CASSRTGSYGYTF
TRBV2 | CASSLKDRVGAEGYTF
TRBV4-1 | CASSHPDQLAGDTDTQYF
TRBV28 | CASSIRTSGRAQSKNIQYF
TRBV28 | CASSLGGYEQYF
TRBV28 | CASSTGTGGEKLFF
TRBV6-5 | CASSPDRDYNEQFF
TRBV9 | CASSVTGGEETQYF
TRBV30 | CAGTGRANVLTF
TRBV28 | CASLAGEETQYF